This T cell receptor beta chain stems from a study of blood T cell repertoires in COVID-19. About the research overall: COVID-19 samples from acute and convalescent phases originated in the United States, Italy and Spain. In each case, the material was cDNA or gDNA derived from T cells, B-cell-depleted T cells, or PBMCs.

The CDR3 covers 14 residues. CDR1 is WNHNN, CDR2 SYGVQD, per germline (reference sequence). The V and J ends lost 6 bases and 4 bases respectively, with 16 bases between them. Per the authors' pipeline: Counts of nucleated cells, estimated from reference gene primer amplification, were obtained. TCRdb's copy holds only in-frame clones and misses some; the assay was immunoSEQ multiplex PCR. V and J calls and clone size are as listed in that table; D and trimming were resolved from the DNA. The sample lists around 170,000 clones; approximately 87% were seen once. The gene calls are TRBV10-1 and TRBJ2-7; maybe TRBD1 (6 bases). This receptor was obtained from a woman in her 70s with acute or convalescent COVID-19. The specimen sequenced was peripheral blood. CDR3 in amino acids: CASSKGQPPYEQYF. CDR3 DNA sequence: TGCGCCAGCAGCAAAGGACAGCCTCCTTACGAGCAGTACTTC.